These 30 T cell receptor beta chains were sequenced from one sample in a study of patients and donors after allogeneic stem cell transplantation. TCRdb reprocessed the RT-PCR reads with MiXCR, giving one entry per CDR3 protein. The sample lists roughly 940,000 distinct CDR3 sequences; roughly 18% were seen once. The specimen sequenced was blood, either unsorted or a sorted T cell fraction (not recorded which). These TCRs come from a human donor who was either an allogeneic HSCT recipient or a stem cell or donor lymphocyte infusion donor (not recorded which). It is not recorded whose cells these are; they may come from a transplant donor.

The CDR3 loop is CASSPLEGPKGNEQFF. DNA for the CDR3: TGTGCCAGCAGCCCCCTCGAGGGACCCAAAGGGAATGAGCAGTTCTTC. The chain is built from TRBV7-6 and TRBJ2-1; D may be TRBD1 or TRBD2 (5 bases each). Germline V gives CDR1 SGHVS, CDR2 FNYEAQ. The CDR3 has 16 residues. Trimming removed 5 bases at V and 7 bases at J, with 21 bases between.

V and J are TRBV9 and TRBJ2-1; weak D call: TRBD2 (7 bases). Germline V gives CDR1 SGDLS, CDR2 YYNGEE. Trimming left V 0 bases short and J 8 bases short, with 15 bases between. The CDR3 consists of 15 residues. In nucleotides, the CDR3 is TGTGCCAGCAGCGTAGATAGGGGGGGACGGGATGAGCAGTTCTTC. Translation gives CASSVDRGGRDEQFF.

This clonotype was observed a handful of times. The J gene is TRBJ2-3, the V gene TRBV20-1; TRBD2 matches at 12 bases. Germline CDR1 reads DFQATT; CDR2 reads SNEGSKA (reference sequence). With V trimmed by 6 bases and J by 4 bases, 5 bases remained unmatched. The CDR3 runs 14 residues. The chain's CDR3 is CSASSGGESDTQYF. DNA for the CDR3: TGCAGTGCATCTAGCGGGGGGGAATCAGATACGCAGTATTTT.

This clonotype was counted between two and nine times. The V call is TRBV2, the J call TRBJ2-3, with 12 bases fitting TRBD2. V shed 1 base and J 11 bases; nucleotides not matched to a gene: 10. The CDR3 is made up of 16 amino acids. Germline CDR1 is SNHLY and CDR2 is FYNNEI. The CDR3: CASSEGLAGGSLGQYF. CDR3 DNA sequence: TGTGCCAGCAGTGAAGGGCTAGCGGGGGGGTCGTTGGGGCAGTATTTT. Drawing the rest from reference TRBV2 and TRBJ2-3, the complete variable domain is EPEVTQTPSHQVTQMGQEVILRCVPISNHLYFYWYRQILGQKVEFLVSFYNNEISEKSEIFDDQFSVERPDGSNFTLKIRSTKLEDSAMYFCASSEGLAGGSLGQYFGPGTRLTVL.

This clonotype was picked up a small number of times. The chain carries TRBV11-3 and TRBJ2-1; 9 bases align to TRBD2. With 1 base clipped from V and 0 bases from J, the junction kept 4 bases outside the gene matches. Germline V CDR1 and CDR2: SGHNT, YENEEA. The CDR3 extends over 17 amino acids. For the CDR3, the DNA is TGTGCCAGCAGCTTAGGTCTAGCGGGGCCCTCCTACAATGAGCAGTTCTTC. Translated: CASSLGLAGPSYNEQFF.

The chain couples TRBV20-1 to TRBJ1-5; possibly TRBD1 for D (6 bases). The CDR3 spans 16 residues. The germline V and J ends were trimmed by 3 bases and 4 bases, with 19 bases remaining between them. Germline V CDR1 and CDR2: DFQATT, SNEGSKA (reference sequence). The CDR3 coding sequence is TGCAGTGCTAGGGCCCTTCAGGGGCCCCCTAATCAGCCCCAGCATTTT. Translated: CSARALQGPPNQPQHF.

Only a few counts were recorded for this clonotype. This chain joins TRBV11-2 and TRBJ1-1; D call uncertain. Germline assignment: CDR1 SGHAT and CDR2 FQNNGV. The CDR3 length is 11 residues. V lost 10 bases and J 0 bases, leaving 6 bases between the germline ends. CDR3 nucleotides: TGTGCCACCGAAATGAACACTGAAGCTTTCTTT. Protein sequence: CATEMNTEAFF.

In this sample, this clonotype turned up a few times. The chain employs TRBV9 and TRBJ2-7; a weak D match, TRBD2 (6 bases). In germline, CDR1 is SGDLS, CDR2 YYNGEE. The CDR3 covers 15 residues. The ends were cut back, 3 bases at V and 3 bases at J, with 16 bases in the middle. Here the CDR3 reads CASSGGLPTLYEQYF. In DNA form, the CDR3 reads TGTGCCAGCAGCGGGGGACTTCCGACGCTCTACGAGCAGTACTTC.

This clonotype appeared a few times. The rearrangement uses TRBV10-3 and TRBJ2-7; D is unresolved. The CDR3 contains 13 residues. Germline V CDR1 and CDR2: ENHRY, SYGVKD. V lost 6 bases to trimming and J lost 0 bases, with 9 bases between them. Written as DNA, the CDR3 is TGTGCCATCAGCCCGTACCTCTCCTACGAGCAGTACTTC. This encodes CAISPYLSYEQYF.

This clonotype occurred many times. The J gene is TRBJ2-2, the V gene TRBV4-2; perhaps TRBD2 as D (5 bases). In germline, CDR1 is LGHNA, CDR2 YNFKEQ. The CDR3 totals 15 residues. V was trimmed by 4 bases and J by 4 bases, leaving 13 bases between them. The CDR3 DNA follows: TGTGCCAGCAGCCGAGTACGAGGGCTCACCGGGGAGCTGTTTTTT. Residues: CASSRVRGLTGELFF.

This clonotype occurred a few times. The V gene is TRBV28, the J gene TRBJ1-5; no reliable D call. The CDR3 has 16 amino acids. The V end lost 2 bases, the J end lost 2 bases, and 13 bases lay between the germline ends. From germline, CDR1 is MDHEN and CDR2 SYDVKM. CDR3 loop: CASSLLIRPGNQPQHF. The DNA of the CDR3 is TGTGCCAGCAGTTTACTGATCCGACCAGGCAATCAGCCCCAGCATTTT.

This chain uses TRBV28 with TRBJ2-1; D gene uncertain. From germline, CDR1 is MDHEN and CDR2 SYDVKM. Trimming cost V 2 bases and J 5 bases, with 7 bases left between them. The CDR3 has 13 residues. CDR3 in DNA: TGTGCCAGCAGTTTAAGTATAAACAATGAGCAGTTCTTC. Protein: CASSLSINNEQFF.

The chain recombines TRBV10-3 with TRBJ2-5; D may be TRBD1 or TRBD2 (6 bases each). Germline V lookup: CDR1 ENHRY, CDR2 SYGVKD. This CDR3 contains 15 residues. Trimming pared 6 bases from V and 4 bases from J, leaving 18 bases between. The CDR3 DNA reads TGTGCCATCAGCCTCACGCAGGGGACTGGAGAGACCCAGTACTTC. Translating it yields CAISLTQGTGETQYF.

The chain couples TRBV5-1 to TRBJ2-5; 7 positions agree with TRBD2. CDR3 length equals 13 residues. From germline, CDR1 is SGHRS and CDR2 YFSETQ. After removal of 4 bases from V and 7 bases from J, the junction contained 7 bases not matched to a gene. DNA for the CDR3: TGCGCCAGCAGCCAGCGACTAGCTACGACCCAGTACTTC. This translates into CASSQRLATTQYF.

This chain uses TRBV9 with TRBJ2-3; 7 bases line up with TRBD1. V shed 2 bases and J 2 bases; nucleotides not matched to a gene: 2. This CDR3 region has 14 residues. Germline CDR1 is SGDLS and CDR2 is YYNGEE. The CDR3 sequence: CASSVTGVTDTQYF. CDR3 in DNA: TGTGCCAGCAGCGTTACAGGGGTCACAGATACGCAGTATTTT. The complete variable domain, with remaining parts taken from reference TRBV9 and TRBJ2-3, reads DSGVTQTPKHLITATGQRVTLRCSPRSGDLSVYWYQQSLDQGLQFLIQYYNGEERAKGNILERFSAQQFPDLHSELNLSSLELGDSALYFCASSVTGVTDTQYFGPGTRLTVL.

The V gene is TRBV5-6, the J gene TRBJ2-5, with a tentative D call TRBD2 (6 bases). V lost 0 bases, J lost 2 bases, and 17 bases lay in between. CDR1 SGHDT and CDR2 YYEEEE come from the germline V gene. The CDR3 covers 17 residues. This chain's CDR3 is CASSLGALIAVQETQYF. Written as DNA, the CDR3 is TGTGCCAGCAGCTTGGGGGCTCTAATAGCGGTTCAAGAGACCCAGTACTTC.

This clonotype was picked up a small number of times. V usage is TRBV4-3 and J usage is TRBJ2-2; D unclear. The V gene lost 5 bases and the J gene lost 0 bases, with 13 bases spanning the gap. Germline V gene sequence: CDR1 LGHNA, CDR2 YSLEER. The CDR3 runs 16 residues. In DNA form, the CDR3 reads TGCGCCAGCAGCTCGGGCGTAGGGTCGAACACCGGGGAGCTGTTTTTT. Encoded protein: CASSSGVGSNTGELFF.

The V call is TRBV6-1, the J call TRBJ1-5, with TRBD1 identical over 8 bases. Losses at the gene ends were 6 bases for V and 6 bases for J; bases not matched to a gene: 10. The CDR3 sequence is 15 residues long. Per germline, CDR1 MNHNS and CDR2 SASEGT. The CDR3 region is CASSDGTGRFQPQHF. For the CDR3, the DNA is TGTGCCAGCAGCGACGGGACAGGTCGGTTTCAGCCCCAGCATTTT.

The chain couples TRBV10-3 to TRBJ1-6; D is unresolved. The germline gives CDR1 ENHRY, CDR2 SYGVKD. This CDR3 is 13 amino acids long. V lost 0 bases and J 10 bases, leaving 7 bases between the germline ends. In DNA, the CDR3 is TGTGCCATCAGTGAGTCCCGTGGGTCACCCCTCCACTTT. This sequence encodes CAISESRGSPLHF.

The sample holds a few counts of this clonotype. CDR3 region: CASRSTDPNTEAFF. The CDR3, as DNA: TGTGCCAGCAGATCAACCGACCCGAACACTGAAGCTTTCTTT. The rearrangement uses TRBV7-9 and TRBJ1-1; no clear D. The V gene lost 6 bases and the J gene lost 1 base, with 12 bases spanning the gap. There are 14 residues in the CDR3. Germline CDR1 SEHNR, CDR2 FQNEAQ (reference sequence).

This clonotype was recorded many times. The chain joins TRBV27 to TRBJ1-5; no firm D call. V was trimmed by 2 bases and J by 3 bases, leaving 8 bases between them. The CDR3 runs 14 residues. CDR1 MNHEY and CDR2 SMNVEV come from the germline V gene (reference sequence). This CDR3 reads CASSLRGPNQPQHF. As DNA, the CDR3 is TGTGCCAGCAGTTTAAGAGGGCCCAATCAGCCCCAGCATTTT.

The rearrangement uses TRBV20-1 and TRBJ1-5; 10 bases map to TRBD1. CDR3 length: 14 residues. CDR1 and CDR2 (germline): DFQATT, SNEGSKA (reference sequence). V lost 3 bases to trimming and J lost 6 bases; unmatched junction nucleotides: 5. Here the CDR3 reads CSASWGQGIQPQHF. The CDR3 DNA is TGCAGTGCTAGCTGGGGACAGGGGATTCAGCCCCAGCATTTT.

The sample holds a few counts of this clonotype. This chain uses TRBV6-5 with TRBJ2-3, with 12 bases identical to TRBD2. Trimming cost V 2 bases and J 0 bases; bases outside gene matches: 6. CDR1 and CDR2 (germline): MNHEY, SVGAGI. The length of the CDR3 is 18 residues. This chain's CDR3 is CASSYGASGGASTDTQYF. Written as DNA, the CDR3 is TGTGCCAGCAGTTACGGTGCTAGCGGGGGGGCTAGCACAGATACGCAGTATTTT.

This clonotype was seen a handful of times. The chain couples TRBV5-6 to TRBJ1-2; D gene unclear. The V gene lost 0 bases and the J gene lost 7 bases, with 13 bases spanning the gap. In germline, CDR1 is SGHDT, CDR2 YYEEEE. CDR3 length equals 14 residues. CDR3 protein: CASSLAYPISGYTF. The DNA of the CDR3 is TGTGCCAGCAGCTTGGCCTACCCAATCAGTGGCTACACCTTC.

The gene calls are TRBV12-3 or TRBV12-4 and TRBJ2-3; D is uncertain. The CDR3 is 16 amino acids. Trimming took 7 bases from V and 5 from J, leaving 22 bases between them. CDR3 amino acids: CASTLVSVSNIDTQYF. In nucleotides, the CDR3 is TGTGCCAGCACCCTCGTAAGCGTGTCTAATATAGATACGCAGTATTTT.

The chain recombines TRBV9 with TRBJ2-5; D unresolved. V dropped 4 bases and J dropped 9 bases, with 13 bases sitting between them. Looked up from germline, CDR1 is SGDLS and CDR2 is YYNGEE. This CDR3 contains 12 residues. CDR3 in amino acids: CASSPGKGSQYF. The CDR3 DNA is TGTGCCAGCAGCCCTGGGAAGGGCTCCCAGTACTTC.

This clonotype was seen ten or more times. The chain combines TRBV20-1 with TRBJ2-3; D is ambiguous. This CDR3 is 14 amino acids long. Germline V gene lookup returns CDR1 DFQATT and CDR2 SNEGSKA (reference sequence). V lost 4 bases and J lost 0, with 11 bases in between. The CDR3, as DNA: TGCAGTGCTACGACTCGCGTTAGCACAGATACGCAGTATTTT. As protein: CSATTRVSTDTQYF.

The V gene is TRBV6-1, the J gene TRBJ1-4, with TRBD1 matching 9 bases. CDR3 length: 16 amino acids. The germline gives CDR1 MNHNS, CDR2 SASEGT. The trim removed 5 bases at V and 6 bases at J, leaving 10 bases unmatched. The CDR3 region has the DNA TGTGCCAGCAGTCCTGCGGAAGGGACAGGGTATGAAAAACTGTTTTTT. It translates to CASSPAEGTGYEKLFF.

This clonotype was seen a few times. V usage is TRBV20-1 and J usage is TRBJ2-1, with 10 bases fitting TRBD2. Germline CDR1 reads DFQATT; CDR2 reads SNEGSKA (reference sequence). The V gene end was trimmed by 0 bases and the J gene end by 1 base; junction bases not matched to a gene: 6. The CDR3 contains 17 residues. The CDR3 nucleotides are TGCAGTGCTAGAGATCAAAGCGGGAGGGTATCCTACAATGAGCAGTTCTTC. This encodes CSARDQSGRVSYNEQFF.

This clonotype has a handful of counts. The J gene is TRBJ2-5, the V gene TRBV10-3; TRBD2 agrees at 7 bases. The CDR3 spans 13 residues. In germline, CDR1 is ENHRY, CDR2 SYGVKD. Unmatched junction bases numbered 3, after V lost 6 bases and J lost 2 bases. The CDR3 bases are TGTGCCATCAGCTCGGGACTACAAGAGACCCAGTACTTC. Translated, it gives CAISSGLQETQYF.